This is a list of T cell receptor beta chains from one sample in a study of cytotoxic CD8 clonotypes in ibrutinib-treated CLL. TCRdb keeps only in-frame clones here, not all; method: immunoSEQ multiplex PCR. The data hold about 130,000 clones, with approximately 80% observed a single time. The source was PBMCs, collected after 12 months of ibrutinib treatment. The receptors derive from a human donor with chronic lymphocytic leukemia. Both conserved end residues are part of each CDR3. Each record gives: J gene, V gene, D gene, clone size, CDR3 DNA, CDR3 protein. The D gene is left open where the match is weak. Only part of the rows carry a size: once, few, many, or a class if the clone is expanded.

j_call: TRBJ2-7; v_call: TRBV5-4; d_call: .; clone_size: .; cdr3_nt: TGTGCCAGCAGCTCCCGGGACAACTCCTACGAGCAGTACTTC; cdr3_aa: CASSSRDNSYEQYF
j_call: TRBJ1-2; v_call: TRBV27; d_call: .; clone_size: .; cdr3_nt: TGTGCCAGCAGTTTACAGGGAGGCCTCTATGGCTACACCTTC; cdr3_aa: CASSLQGGLYGYTF
j_call: TRBJ2-6; v_call: TRBV5-1; d_call: .; clone_size: .; cdr3_nt: TGCGCCAGCAGCTTGGTTCCAGGACAGAACTTTCTCTCTGGGGCCAACGTCCTGACTTTC; cdr3_aa: CASSLVPGQNFLSGANVLTF
j_call: TRBJ2-3; v_call: TRBV5-6; d_call: .; clone_size: once; cdr3_nt: TGTGCCAGCAGCTTGGGGACAACCACAGATACGCAGTATTTT; cdr3_aa: CASSLGTTTDTQYF
j_call: TRBJ2-3; v_call: TRBV5-4; d_call: .; clone_size: .; cdr3_nt: TGTGCCAGCAGCGGTACCGGGACACCTTTTGCTACAGATACGCAGTATTTT; cdr3_aa: CASSGTGTPFATDTQYF
j_call: TRBJ2-2; v_call: TRBV5-4; d_call: .; clone_size: few; cdr3_nt: TGTGCCAGCAGAGGGAACACCGGGGAGCTGTTTTTT; cdr3_aa: CASRGNTGELFF
j_call: TRBJ2-7; v_call: TRBV19; d_call: TRBD2; clone_size: .; cdr3_nt: TGTGCCAGTAGTATTCGGGACGGAGGACTAGCGGGAGTCTACGAGCAGTACTTC; cdr3_aa: CASSIRDGGLAGVYEQYF
j_call: TRBJ1-2; v_call: TRBV7-9; d_call: TRBD1; clone_size: .; cdr3_nt: TGTGCCAGCAGCTTAGAGGGGGCTGGGACGGTTAACTATGGCTACACCTTC; cdr3_aa: CASSLEGAGTVNYGYTF
j_call: TRBJ2-7; v_call: TRBV21-1; d_call: .; clone_size: .; cdr3_nt: TGTGCCAGCACCGGGACCGAGTTAATTAGCTCCTACGAGCAGTACTTC; cdr3_aa: CASTGTELISSYEQYF
j_call: TRBJ2-7; v_call: TRBV9; d_call: TRBD2; clone_size: .; cdr3_nt: TGTGCCAGCAGCGTAGCGACTAGCGGCCAACGCTACGAGCAGTACTTC; cdr3_aa: CASSVATSGQRYEQYF
j_call: TRBJ1-4; v_call: TRBV2; d_call: .; clone_size: few; cdr3_nt: TGTGCCAGCAGGGCGGAATTGAATGAAAAACTGTTTTTT; cdr3_aa: CASRAELNEKLFF
j_call: TRBJ1-2; v_call: TRBV2; d_call: .; clone_size: few; cdr3_nt: TGTGCCAGCAGATCAGAGGGGATGAATGGCTACACCTTC; cdr3_aa: CASRSEGMNGYTF
j_call: TRBJ2-7; v_call: TRBV5-4; d_call: TRBD1; clone_size: few; cdr3_nt: TGTGCCAGCAGCTTACAGGGACAGGGACCCTACGAGCAGTACTTC; cdr3_aa: CASSLQGQGPYEQYF
j_call: TRBJ2-7; v_call: TRBV7-9; d_call: .; clone_size: few; cdr3_nt: TGTGCCAGCAGCCTAGGAGGGGGAAACGAGCAGTACTTC; cdr3_aa: CASSLGGGNEQYF
j_call: TRBJ2-7; v_call: TRBV5-4; d_call: .; clone_size: .; cdr3_nt: TGTGCCAGCAGCTTGGGTCAGGGTAGCTCCTACGAGCAGTACTTC; cdr3_aa: CASSLGQGSSYEQYF
j_call: TRBJ2-1; v_call: TRBV11-2; d_call: TRBD1; clone_size: .; cdr3_nt: TGTGCCAGCAGCTCCTTCGGGACAGGGGGCTTATCGTACAATGAGCAGTTCTTC; cdr3_aa: CASSSFGTGGLSYNEQFF
j_call: TRBJ1-5; v_call: TRBV5-1; d_call: .; clone_size: .; cdr3_nt: TGCGCCAGCAGCTTGTTTGGGGGAGACACCCAGCATTTT; cdr3_aa: CASSLFGGDTQHF
j_call: TRBJ1-2; v_call: TRBV9; d_call: .; clone_size: .; cdr3_nt: TGTGCCAGCAGCGTTTCGTTCCGGGACGTGGGTTATGAGGGCTACACCTTC; cdr3_aa: CASSVSFRDVGYEGYTF
j_call: TRBJ2-3; v_call: TRBV30; d_call: TRBD2; clone_size: .; cdr3_nt: TGTGCCTGGAGTGGTCTCGGGACTAGTTGGTATACGCAGTATTTT; cdr3_aa: CAWSGLGTSWYTQYF
j_call: TRBJ1-2; v_call: TRBV6-4; d_call: TRBD1; clone_size: .; cdr3_nt: TGTGCCAGCAGCCCTGGACGGACAGGGTACTATGGCTACACCTTC; cdr3_aa: CASSPGRTGYYGYTF
j_call: TRBJ1-3; v_call: TRBV7-3; d_call: .; clone_size: once; cdr3_nt: TGTGCCAGCAGCTCCAGTCCCGGGCGGACTGGAAACACCATATATTTT; cdr3_aa: CASSSSPGRTGNTIYF
j_call: TRBJ1-4; v_call: TRBV30; d_call: .; clone_size: once; cdr3_nt: TGTGCCTGGAGTCGGACAGCTCGGGAAAAACTGTTTTTT; cdr3_aa: CAWSRTAREKLFF
j_call: TRBJ2-1; v_call: TRBV5-6; d_call: TRBD2; clone_size: .; cdr3_nt: TGTGCCAGCAGCTTTAGACTAGCTGGGGCGGAGCAGTTCTTC; cdr3_aa: CASSFRLAGAEQFF
j_call: TRBJ2-7; v_call: TRBV19; d_call: TRBD1; clone_size: .; cdr3_nt: TGTGCCAGTAGGATCCACAGGGGATCCTACGAGCAGTACTTC; cdr3_aa: CASRIHRGSYEQYF
j_call: TRBJ2-3; v_call: TRBV5-1; d_call: .; clone_size: .; cdr3_nt: TGCGCCAGCAGCTTAAGGGGGGATACGCAGTATTTT; cdr3_aa: CASSLRGDTQYF
j_call: TRBJ2-7; v_call: TRBV6-4; d_call: .; clone_size: .; cdr3_nt: TGTGCCAGCAGTGACGGGACTCAAACCTACGAGCAGTACTTC; cdr3_aa: CASSDGTQTYEQYF
j_call: TRBJ2-5; v_call: TRBV6-6; d_call: .; clone_size: few; cdr3_nt: TGTGCCAGCAGTACCCAAGAGACCCAGTACTTC; cdr3_aa: CASSTQETQYF
j_call: TRBJ2-5; v_call: TRBV25-1; d_call: TRBD1; clone_size: .; cdr3_nt: TGTGCCAGCAGTGACGAACCAGGGGGCGCCAAGGTGGGGACCCAGTACTTC; cdr3_aa: CASSDEPGGAKVGTQYF
j_call: TRBJ2-6; v_call: TRBV27; d_call: TRBD1; clone_size: .; cdr3_nt: TGTGCCAGAACTCGCGGGACAGGGTCGTCGTCTGGGGCCAACGTCCTGACTTTC; cdr3_aa: CARTRGTGSSSGANVLTF
j_call: TRBJ2-5; v_call: TRBV15; d_call: TRBD1; clone_size: .; cdr3_nt: TGTGCCACCAGCCTTTGGACAGGGAAGGAGACCCAGTACTTC; cdr3_aa: CATSLWTGKETQYF
j_call: TRBJ2-2; v_call: TRBV30; d_call: TRBD1; clone_size: .; cdr3_nt: TGTGCCTGGAACAAACCGGGACAGGGTGCCCGGGAGCTGTTTTTT; cdr3_aa: CAWNKPGQGARELFF
j_call: TRBJ1-2; v_call: TRBV9; d_call: .; clone_size: .; cdr3_nt: TGTGCCAGCGCCACGCCCAACAGGGTATTAGGCTACACCTTC; cdr3_aa: CASATPNRVLGYTF
j_call: TRBJ1-5; v_call: TRBV6-6; d_call: .; clone_size: .; cdr3_nt: TGTGCCAGCAGTTACTCGGGGAACACTCAGCCCCAGCATTTT; cdr3_aa: CASSYSGNTQPQHF
j_call: TRBJ2-7; v_call: TRBV4-2; d_call: .; clone_size: .; cdr3_nt: TGTGCCAGCAGCCAGCCCGGGGCGGGGCTCTCTATCGAGCAGTACTTC; cdr3_aa: CASSQPGAGLSIEQYF
j_call: TRBJ1-1; v_call: TRBV5-6; d_call: .; clone_size: .; cdr3_nt: TGTGCCAGCAGCCGAGGGAGACAAAGGAAGGGGAACACTGAAGCTTTCTTT; cdr3_aa: CASSRGRQRKGNTEAFF
j_call: TRBJ2-5; v_call: TRBV27; d_call: TRBD2; clone_size: .; cdr3_nt: TGTGCCAGCAGTTACGGACTAGCAAAAGACTTGTACTTC; cdr3_aa: CASSYGLAKDLYF
j_call: TRBJ2-1; v_call: TRBV11-2; d_call: TRBD1; clone_size: .; cdr3_nt: TGTGCCAGCAGCCAGACCCTCACAGGGGTATACAATGAGCAGTTCTTC; cdr3_aa: CASSQTLTGVYNEQFF
j_call: TRBJ2-2; v_call: TRBV19; d_call: .; clone_size: .; cdr3_nt: TGTGCCAGTAGTATATTACCGGGATTGAGCACCGGGGAGCTGTTTTTT; cdr3_aa: CASSILPGLSTGELFF
j_call: TRBJ2-6; v_call: TRBV12-5; d_call: TRBD1; clone_size: .; cdr3_nt: TGTGCTAGTGGATCGGGACAGGGGCGCTCTGGGGCCAACGTCCTGACTTTC; cdr3_aa: CASGSGQGRSGANVLTF
j_call: TRBJ1-5; v_call: TRBV27; d_call: .; clone_size: .; cdr3_nt: TGTGCCAGCAGTTTATGGGGGGGGATCTCTGGCAATCAGCCCCAGCATTTT; cdr3_aa: CASSLWGGISGNQPQHF
j_call: TRBJ1-1; v_call: TRBV9; d_call: TRBD1; clone_size: .; cdr3_nt: TGTGCCAGCAGCGTATCTGGGACAGAAGAAGCTTTCTTT; cdr3_aa: CASSVSGTEEAFF
j_call: TRBJ2-5; v_call: TRBV7-3; d_call: TRBD2; clone_size: .; cdr3_nt: TGTGCCAGCAGCCCGAGACTAGCTGAGACCCAGTACTTC; cdr3_aa: CASSPRLAETQYF
j_call: TRBJ2-7; v_call: TRBV7-3; d_call: TRBD2; clone_size: few; cdr3_nt: TGTGCCAGCAGATTGAGCGGGGGATCCTACGAGCAGTACTTC; cdr3_aa: CASRLSGGSYEQYF
j_call: TRBJ2-7; v_call: TRBV28; d_call: .; clone_size: .; cdr3_nt: TGTGCCAGCAGTATCCGGTTCATCCGAAGGGGGGAGCAGTACTTC; cdr3_aa: CASSIRFIRRGEQYF
j_call: TRBJ2-1; v_call: TRBV7-6; d_call: TRBD2; clone_size: .; cdr3_nt: TGTGCCAGCAGCTTGGGACTAGCGGGAGCATCCGGTGAGCAGTTCTTC; cdr3_aa: CASSLGLAGASGEQFF
j_call: TRBJ2-7; v_call: TRBV27; d_call: TRBD1; clone_size: .; cdr3_nt: TGTGCCAGCAGTTCGACCGGGACAGGGGCCTACGAGCAGTACTTC; cdr3_aa: CASSSTGTGAYEQYF
j_call: TRBJ2-1; v_call: TRBV4-2; d_call: TRBD1; clone_size: once; cdr3_nt: TGTGCCAGCAGCCTCGAGGACAGGGGGACAAATGAGCAGTTCTTC; cdr3_aa: CASSLEDRGTNEQFF
j_call: TRBJ2-1; v_call: TRBV2; d_call: TRBD2; clone_size: .; cdr3_nt: TGTGCCAGCAGAAGAACTAGCGGGAGGACTCTAAATGAGCAGTTCTTC; cdr3_aa: CASRRTSGRTLNEQFF
j_call: TRBJ1-1; v_call: TRBV19; d_call: .; clone_size: .; cdr3_nt: TGTGCCAGTAGTATGGGATCAGGGATCACTGAAGCTTTCTTT; cdr3_aa: CASSMGSGITEAFF
j_call: TRBJ2-7; v_call: TRBV5-4; d_call: .; clone_size: once; cdr3_nt: TGTGCCAGCAGCGCGGGACCAGCGAACTACGAGCAGTACTTC; cdr3_aa: CASSAGPANYEQYF
j_call: TRBJ2-3; v_call: TRBV4-3; d_call: .; clone_size: .; cdr3_nt: TGCGCCAGCAGCCAAGATCTATCGGTCTGGGGGCCCGTAAGGACAGATACGCAGTATTTT; cdr3_aa: CASSQDLSVWGPVRTDTQYF